The rows below give T cell receptor beta chains drawn from one sample of a study of neurological immune-mediated disorders. TCRdb ran MiXCR on the 5' RACE reads and lists one entry per CDR3 protein. The table lists 45,000 or so distinct CDR3 sequences, 20% to 25% of them singletons. What was sequenced was PBMCs. These receptors were taken from a man aged 60 to 75 with HTLV-1-associated myelopathy (HAM/TSP). Both conserved end residues are part of each CDR3. Fields, in order: D gene, clone size, J gene, V gene, CDR3 protein, CDR3 DNA. A D gene is named only where the DNA matches it firmly. Expanded clones are given a class, and other clones once, few, many or no size at all.

d_gene: .
abundance: .
j_gene: TRBJ1-1
v_gene: TRBV20-1
CDR3aa: CSATRTHWGHYEAFF
CDR3nt: TGCAGTGCTACTAGGACCCACTGGGGCCACTATGAAGCTTTCTTT

d_gene: .
abundance: many
j_gene: TRBJ1-3
v_gene: TRBV5-1
CDR3aa: CASSLDYQGGYGNTIYF
CDR3nt: TGCGCCAGCAGCTTGGATTACCAGGGAGGGTATGGAAACACCATATATTTT

d_gene: .
abundance: many
j_gene: TRBJ1-4
v_gene: TRBV6-1
CDR3aa: CASTPGLNEKLFF
CDR3nt: TGTGCCAGCACCCCGGGGTTAAATGAAAAACTGTTTTTT

d_gene: .
abundance: many
j_gene: TRBJ2-7
v_gene: TRBV12-3/TRBV12-4
CDR3aa: CASSSPSYEQYF
CDR3nt: TGTGCCAGCAGTTCTCCTTCCTACGAGCAGTACTTC

d_gene: TRBD2
abundance: many
j_gene: TRBJ2-1
v_gene: TRBV6-2/TRBV6-3
CDR3aa: CASSLAGKRNNEQFF
CDR3nt: TGTGCCAGCAGCCTAGCGGGGAAGAGGAACAATGAGCAGTTCTTC

d_gene: .
abundance: many
j_gene: TRBJ2-5
v_gene: TRBV3-1
CDR3aa: CASSQEVETQYF
CDR3nt: TGTGCCAGCAGCCAAGAAGTAGAGACCCAGTACTTC

d_gene: .
abundance: many
j_gene: TRBJ2-4
v_gene: TRBV29-1
CDR3aa: CSAHWTVAKNIQYF
CDR3nt: TGCAGCGCCCACTGGACAGTAGCCAAAAACATTCAGTACTTC

d_gene: .
abundance: many
j_gene: TRBJ2-7
v_gene: TRBV28
CDR3aa: CASRTVYEQYF
CDR3nt: TGTGCCAGCAGAACTGTCTACGAGCAGTACTTC

d_gene: .
abundance: many
j_gene: TRBJ2-7
v_gene: TRBV3-1
CDR3aa: CASSLGAGEQYF
CDR3nt: TGTGCCAGCAGCCTGGGAGCTGGCGAGCAGTACTTC

d_gene: .
abundance: .
j_gene: TRBJ2-7
v_gene: TRBV12-5
CDR3aa: CASGFGWDYEQYF
CDR3nt: TGTGCTAGTGGTTTTGGGTGGGACTACGAGCAGTACTTC

d_gene: TRBD2
abundance: many
j_gene: TRBJ2-1
v_gene: TRBV5-4
CDR3aa: CASSLMSGNARNEQFF
CDR3nt: TGTGCCAGCAGCTTGATGAGCGGGAATGCACGCAATGAGCAGTTCTTC

d_gene: .
abundance: .
j_gene: TRBJ1-5
v_gene: TRBV20-1
CDR3aa: CSALPPNQPQHF
CDR3nt: TGCAGTGCTTTACCCCCCAATCAGCCCCAGCATTTT

d_gene: TRBD2
abundance: many
j_gene: TRBJ2-3
v_gene: TRBV3-1
CDR3aa: CASSQMVLAGLDTQYF
CDR3nt: TGTGCCAGCAGCCAAATGGTACTAGCGGGATTAGATACGCAGTATTTT

d_gene: .
abundance: many
j_gene: TRBJ1-1
v_gene: TRBV18
CDR3aa: CASSPRASRLDPEAFF
CDR3nt: TGTGCCAGCTCACCACGGGCCTCCAGATTGGACCCTGAAGCTTTCTTT

d_gene: .
abundance: many
j_gene: TRBJ2-7
v_gene: TRBV12-3/TRBV12-4
CDR3aa: CASSLYTSYEQYF
CDR3nt: TGTGCCAGCAGTTTATATACCTCCTACGAGCAGTACTTC

d_gene: .
abundance: many
j_gene: TRBJ1-2
v_gene: TRBV20-1
CDR3aa: CSAAGPGLEGYTF
CDR3nt: TGCAGTGCAGCGGGACCAGGGCTGGAGGGCTACACCTTC

d_gene: .
abundance: few
j_gene: TRBJ2-7
v_gene: TRBV4-2
CDR3aa: CASSQGDSGNYEQYF
CDR3nt: TGTGCCAGCAGCCAAGGTGATTCTGGGAACTACGAGCAGTACTTC

d_gene: TRBD2
abundance: many
j_gene: TRBJ2-5
v_gene: TRBV20-1
CDR3aa: CSAIGTSGRAQETQYF
CDR3nt: TGCAGTGCTATAGGGACTAGCGGGAGGGCCCAAGAGACCCAGTACTTC

d_gene: TRBD1
abundance: .
j_gene: TRBJ1-2
v_gene: TRBV2
CDR3aa: CASSAWTGRYGYTF
CDR3nt: TGTGCCAGCAGTGCGTGGACAGGGCGATATGGCTACACCTTC

d_gene: .
abundance: many
j_gene: TRBJ2-1
v_gene: TRBV6-5
CDR3aa: CASSYGGLSYNEQFF
CDR3nt: TGTGCCAGCAGTTACGGGGGGCTCTCCTACAATGAGCAGTTCTTC

d_gene: .
abundance: .
j_gene: TRBJ2-5
v_gene: TRBV20-1
CDR3aa: CSAMDGRETQYF
CDR3nt: TGCAGTGCAATGGACGGGAGAGAGACCCAGTACTTC

d_gene: .
abundance: many
j_gene: TRBJ1-5
v_gene: TRBV10-2
CDR3aa: CASTDGLQPQHF
CDR3nt: TGCGCCAGCACCGACGGGTTACAGCCCCAGCATTTT

d_gene: TRBD1
abundance: many
j_gene: TRBJ2-7
v_gene: TRBV29-1
CDR3aa: CSVGAGTGNYEQYF
CDR3nt: TGCAGCGTTGGGGCCGGGACAGGGAACTACGAGCAGTACTTC

d_gene: .
abundance: many
j_gene: TRBJ2-1
v_gene: TRBV18
CDR3aa: CASSRVENNEQFF
CDR3nt: TGTGCCAGCTCACGTGTCGAAAACAATGAGCAGTTCTTC

d_gene: TRBD2
abundance: few
j_gene: TRBJ2-1
v_gene: TRBV14
CDR3aa: CASSQRTSGGIASYNEQFF
CDR3nt: TGTGCCAGCAGCCAGAGGACTAGCGGGGGGATTGCCTCCTACAATGAGCAGTTCTTC